A selection of T cell receptor beta chains follows, all from one sample in a study of regulatory T cells in long-lasting Graves disease. TCRdb processed the multiplex PCR reads anew with MiXCR; each CDR3 protein has one entry. This repertoire shows approximately 360,000 distinct CDR3 sequences, 12% found once; its top ten account for 18%. These sequences were also reported in another study, on T cells in Graves' hyperthyroidism and ophthalmopathy.

The sequencing used peripheral blood mononuclear cells (PBMCs), collected at new diagnosis, from a patient treated with antithyroid drugs. These receptors were taken from a woman aged 18-35 years with Graves disease. CDR3s leave out the opening cysteine and the closing phenylalanine or tryptophan.

J gene: TRBJ1-4; V gene: TRBV12-3/TRBV12-4; CDR3 protein: ASSQQGGDEKLF
J gene: TRBJ2-7; V gene: TRBV11-2; CDR3 protein: ASSDAGTTGRREY
J gene: TRBJ2-7; V gene: TRBV6-2/TRBV6-3; CDR3 protein: ASSQPPQGEDFYEQY
J gene: TRBJ2-3; V gene: TRBV11-2; CDR3 protein: ASSLVPLAGGPHTDTQY
J gene: TRBJ1-5; V gene: TRBV19; CDR3 protein: ASNYRGLGQPQH
J gene: TRBJ1-5; V gene: TRBV2; CDR3 protein: ASSERDGNQPQH
J gene: TRBJ2-1; V gene: TRBV7-9; CDR3 protein: ASSLGQKDEQF
J gene: TRBJ2-2; V gene: TRBV2; CDR3 protein: ASSPGLVAPGELF
J gene: TRBJ2-3; V gene: TRBV7-2; CDR3 protein: ASSYRTDTQY
J gene: TRBJ1-1; V gene: TRBV12-3/TRBV12-4; CDR3 protein: ASSSGRPNTEAF
J gene: TRBJ1-1; V gene: TRBV3-1; CDR3 protein: AAGQGLNTEAF
J gene: TRBJ2-3; V gene: TRBV6-5; CDR3 protein: ASSYRGTPEKDTQY
J gene: TRBJ1-3; V gene: TRBV18; CDR3 protein: ASSPAASGNTIY
J gene: TRBJ1-5; V gene: TRBV12-3/TRBV12-4; CDR3 protein: ASSRDGFNQPQH
J gene: TRBJ1-1; V gene: TRBV19; CDR3 protein: ASSMMAGGNTEAF
J gene: TRBJ2-5; V gene: TRBV7-6; CDR3 protein: ASSLGQAMYQETQY
J gene: TRBJ1-1; V gene: TRBV27; CDR3 protein: ASSLSVVTEAF
J gene: TRBJ2-1; V gene: TRBV20-1; CDR3 protein: SARAAGGPINEQF
J gene: TRBJ2-7; V gene: TRBV28; CDR3 protein: ASTLRLAGVHEQY
J gene: TRBJ2-1; V gene: TRBV6-1; CDR3 protein: ASTGREFNEQF
J gene: TRBJ1-2; V gene: TRBV27; CDR3 protein: ASSPRPLTHGYT
J gene: TRBJ2-6; V gene: TRBV3-1; CDR3 protein: ASSRGQGVSGANVLT
J gene: TRBJ2-2; V gene: TRBV7-8; CDR3 protein: ASSWGNLGGELF
J gene: TRBJ2-4; V gene: TRBV12-5; CDR3 protein: ASVPQGPKNIQY
J gene: TRBJ2-5; V gene: TRBV11-2; CDR3 protein: ASSLEVGVETQY
J gene: TRBJ1-1; V gene: TRBV2; CDR3 protein: ASSGRRTAPEAF
J gene: TRBJ2-2; V gene: TRBV29-1; CDR3 protein: SVQDRVVGELF